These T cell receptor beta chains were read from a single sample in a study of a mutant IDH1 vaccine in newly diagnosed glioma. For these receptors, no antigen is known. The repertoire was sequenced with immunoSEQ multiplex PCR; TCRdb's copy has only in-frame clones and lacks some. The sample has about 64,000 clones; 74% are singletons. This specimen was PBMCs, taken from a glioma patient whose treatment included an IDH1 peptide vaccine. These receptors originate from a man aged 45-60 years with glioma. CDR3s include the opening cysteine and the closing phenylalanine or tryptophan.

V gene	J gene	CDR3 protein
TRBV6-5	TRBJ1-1	CASSYSTLNTEAFF
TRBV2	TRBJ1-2	CASSEDLSAANYGYTF
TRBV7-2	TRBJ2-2	CASSLSTPGELFF
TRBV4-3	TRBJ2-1	CASSQDPAAYNEQFF
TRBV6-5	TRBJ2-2	CASSYIAGELFF
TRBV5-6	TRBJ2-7	CASSLEGRPTYEQYF
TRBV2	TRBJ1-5	CASSELAVNQPQHF
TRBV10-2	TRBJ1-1	CASSEEQGREAFF
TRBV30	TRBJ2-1	CAWSAGYLSSYNEQFF
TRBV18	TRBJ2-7	CASSLGTGGMDEQYF
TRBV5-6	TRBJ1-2	CASSFDRENYGYTF
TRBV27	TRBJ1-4	CASSFAGATNEKLFF
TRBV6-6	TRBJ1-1	CASSYEGALGAFF
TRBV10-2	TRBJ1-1	CASSDWGTEAFF
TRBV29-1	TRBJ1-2	CSVPYSRLGGYGYTF
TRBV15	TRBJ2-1	CATSRDRGAYNEQFF
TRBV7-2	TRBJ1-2	CASSSTGLGYGYTF
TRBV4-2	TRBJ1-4	CASSHPGQGEEKLFF
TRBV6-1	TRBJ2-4	CASSGVTGGKGNIQYF
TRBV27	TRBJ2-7	CASSLGPRLEQYF
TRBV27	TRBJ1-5	CASSVLPGGGLGQPQHF
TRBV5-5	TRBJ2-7	CASAQGQGAREQYF
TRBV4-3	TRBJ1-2	CASSQEKAVQDPGYTF
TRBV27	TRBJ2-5	CASSLQRDYYAPETQYF
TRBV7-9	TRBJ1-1	CASSLKGQKNTEAFF
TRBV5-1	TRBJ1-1	CASSLGRVGGHTEAFF
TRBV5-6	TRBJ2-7	CASSSTPGTGGHEQYF
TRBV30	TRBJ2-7	CAWGLGRSYEQYF
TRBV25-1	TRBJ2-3	CASSSLVDTQYF
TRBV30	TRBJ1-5	CAWSIGTDQPQHF
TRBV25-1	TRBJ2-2	CASSEWAGGSSVGELFF
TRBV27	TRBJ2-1	CASSLGLYNEQFF
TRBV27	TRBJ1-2	CASRWQGSHGYTF
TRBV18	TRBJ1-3	CASSPLALSSGNTIYF
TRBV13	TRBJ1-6	CASSTRGTGLDSPLHF
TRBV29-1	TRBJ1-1	CSAVGNTEAFF
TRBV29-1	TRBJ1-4	CSARRGGEKLFF
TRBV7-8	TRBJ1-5	CASSLAGGRSYQPQHF
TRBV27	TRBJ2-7	CASSLGSGGSSYEQYF
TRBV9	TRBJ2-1	CASSAEQGNEQFF
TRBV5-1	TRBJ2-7	CASSPAGATEQYF
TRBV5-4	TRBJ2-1	CASSSAGPLRNEQFF
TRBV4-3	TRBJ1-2	CASSQGTGKGYTF
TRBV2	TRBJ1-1	CASSGGQLATEAFF
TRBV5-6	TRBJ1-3	CASSIGTGGAGNTIYF
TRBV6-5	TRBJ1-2	CASSLTGFYGYTF
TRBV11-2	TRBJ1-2	CASSLGGQEYRYGYTF
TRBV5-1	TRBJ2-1	CASSLEVTGPSYNEQFF
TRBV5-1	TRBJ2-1	CASSLDLNEQFF
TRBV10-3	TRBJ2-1	CAISESSSGGRYNEQFF
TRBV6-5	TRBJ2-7	CASSSFWGYEQYF
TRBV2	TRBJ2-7	CASSLRDISYEQYF
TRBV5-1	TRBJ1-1	CASSLVSDTEAFF
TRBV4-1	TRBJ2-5	CASSQRRSGTQYF
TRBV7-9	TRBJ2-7	CASSLRGPYEQYF
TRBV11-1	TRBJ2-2	CASQIGWNTGELFF
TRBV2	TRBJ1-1	CASSGFAGQGMNTEAFF
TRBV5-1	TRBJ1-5	CASSLDIYFGTDNQPQHF
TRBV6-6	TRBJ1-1	CASSRGQRKGNTEAFF
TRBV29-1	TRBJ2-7	CSVDVGGGYEQYF